The next 11 T cell receptor beta chains were all read from a single sample in a study of T cells in Graves' hyperthyroidism and ophthalmopathy. Researchers amplified the TCR beta CDR3 regions from RNA transcripts. RT-PCR in the first round (using the HTBI primer set) targeted the TCR CDR3. TCRdb recomputed calls from the multiplex PCR reads with MiXCR, one row per CDR3 protein. The sample has fewer than 400,000 distinct CDR3 sequences, roughly 17% seen once; the top ten hold approximately 35%. The sample was blood. These receptors were obtained from a man younger than 45 with Graves' hyperthyroidism.

There are many counts of this clonotype. V usage is TRBV11-2 and J usage is TRBJ2-7, with TRBD1 matching over 10 bases. Per germline, CDR1 SGHAT and CDR2 FQNNGV. The CDR3 covers 17 residues. J was trimmed by 2 bases and V by 5 bases; bases with no gene match: 12. CDR3 protein: CASSPFPRQGATYEQYF. As DNA, the CDR3 is TGTGCCAGCAGCCCCTTCCCTCGACAGGGGGCGACCTACGAGCAGTACTTC.

About this clonotype itself: A much larger clone sits a single nucleotide away, making a read error possible. The CDR3 does not close with the conserved phenylalanine or tryptophan, likely indicating a read error. CDR3 DNA: TGTGCCATCAGAAAAGACAGGGATGAAGCTTTCCTT. This codes for CAIRKDRDEAFL. The chain uses TRBV10-3 and TRBJ1-1; 7 nucleotides align to TRBD1. The V and J ends lost 6 bases and 7 bases, in that order; junction bases with no gene match: 5. The CDR3 runs to 12 residues. The germline CDR1 and CDR2 sequences are ENHRY and SYGVKD.

This clonotype was recorded a few times. The rearrangement links TRBV5-1 to TRBJ1-1, with 10 nucleotides matching TRBD1. The V gene's germline CDR1 is SGHRS and CDR2 YFSETQ. The ends lost 3 bases at V and 8 bases at J; junction bases unmatched: 4. There are 13 residues in the CDR3. CDR3 in DNA: TGCGCCAGCAGCTCGACAGGGGGCCTAGAAGCTTTCTTT. Translation: CASSSTGGLEAFF.

In its sample, this clonotype was seen many times. The chain has TRBV12-3 or TRBV12-4 and TRBJ2-1; the D is unclear. Trimming removed 5 bases at V and 8 bases at J, with 16 bases between. This CDR3 is 14 amino acids long. The CDR3 here is CASSPLSGNDEQFF. Here the CDR3 DNA reads TGTGCCAGCAGTCCCCTATCTGGGAACGATGAGCAGTTCTTC.

This clonotype was seen only a few times. The CDR3 loop is CASSPTSGGTNNEQFF. CDR3 bases: TGTGCCAGCAGCCCGACTAGCGGGGGGACCAACAATGAGCAGTTCTTC. The J gene is TRBJ2-1, the V gene TRBV7-8; TRBD2 matches 13 bases. This CDR3 has 16 amino acids. Losses at the gene ends were 5 bases for V and 5 bases for J; bases not matched to a gene: 6. The germline gives CDR1 SGHVS, CDR2 FQNEAQ.

The chain is built from TRBV18 and TRBJ2-2; D unresolved. Germline V gene data show CDR1 as KGHSH and CDR2 as LQKENI. Trimming shortened V by 3 bases and J by 5 bases, and 10 bases separated the two germline ends. CDR3 length: 14 residues. The CDR3 reads CASSPPRTTGELFF. The CDR3 nucleotides are TGTGCCAGCTCACCTCCGCGAACGACCGGGGAGCTGTTTTTT.

There are many counts of this clonotype. This chain links TRBV12-3 or TRBV12-4 with TRBJ2-3; 10 bases are shared with TRBD2. The CDR3 is 15 amino acids. V was pared by 5 bases and J by 3 bases, with 5 bases of the junction left unmatched. CDR3 coding DNA: TGTGCCAGCAGTGGAACTAGCGGGACGACAGATACGCAGTATTTT. It encodes CASSGTSGTTDTQYF.

The rearrangement joins TRBV20-1 to TRBJ2-7; D is unclear. CDR3 length: 14 amino acids. Trimming stripped 3 bases from V and 0 bases from J, with 12 bases between. The germline V gene encodes CDR1 DFQATT and CDR2 SNEGSKA (reference sequence). CDR3 nucleotides: TGCAGTGCTAGCGCGACGGAAAGCTCCTACGAGCAGTACTTC. Encoded protein: CSASATESSYEQYF.

This clonotype has a single count. This chain joins TRBV28 and TRBJ2-6; TRBD2 matches 9 bases. CDR3 length equals 19 residues. Germline values: CDR1 MDHEN, CDR2 SYDVKM. The ends lost 5 bases at V and 0 bases at J; junction bases unmatched: 11. The CDR3 nucleotides are TGTGCCAGCAGTCCCCCTTTCGGTAGCGGGAGCTCTGGGGCCAACGTCCTGACTTTC. Its translation is CASSPPFGSGSSGANVLTF.

This clonotype was picked up a small number of times. The rearrangement joins TRBV29-1 to TRBJ2-7; TRBD2 matches 7 bases. V lost 3 bases, J lost 1 base, and 6 bases stayed unmatched. Germline CDR1 reads SQVTM; CDR2 reads ANQGSEA. The CDR3 contains 14 residues. CDR3: CSVDDAGESYEQYF. In DNA, the CDR3 is TGCAGCGTTGATGACGCGGGGGAATCCTACGAGCAGTACTTC.

This clonotype was recorded at least ten times. This chain uses TRBV30 with TRBJ2-5; tentative D call: TRBD2 (5 bases). The V gene lost 3 bases and the J gene lost 5 bases, with 16 bases spanning the gap. CDR1 GTSNPN and CDR2 SVGIG come from the germline V gene (reference sequence). The CDR3 runs to 14 residues. CDR3 sequence reads: CAWSPRGSDETQYF. The CDR3 bases are TGTGCCTGGAGCCCAAGAGGGAGCGATGAGACCCAGTACTTC.